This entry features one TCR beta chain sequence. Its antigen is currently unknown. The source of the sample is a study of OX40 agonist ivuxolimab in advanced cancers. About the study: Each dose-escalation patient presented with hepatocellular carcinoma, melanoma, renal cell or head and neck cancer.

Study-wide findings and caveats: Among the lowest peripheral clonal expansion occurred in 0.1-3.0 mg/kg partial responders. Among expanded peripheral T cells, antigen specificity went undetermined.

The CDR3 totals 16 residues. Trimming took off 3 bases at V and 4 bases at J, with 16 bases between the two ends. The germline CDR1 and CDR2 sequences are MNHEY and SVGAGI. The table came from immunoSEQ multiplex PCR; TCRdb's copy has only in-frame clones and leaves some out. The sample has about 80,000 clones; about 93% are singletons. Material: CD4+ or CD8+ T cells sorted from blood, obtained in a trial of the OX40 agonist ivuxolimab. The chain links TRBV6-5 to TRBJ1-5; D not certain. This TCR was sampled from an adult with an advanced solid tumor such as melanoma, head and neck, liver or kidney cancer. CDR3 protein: CASSYLRTLSNQPQHF. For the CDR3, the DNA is TGTGCCAGCAGTTATTTAAGAACTCTGAGTAATCAGCCCCAGCATTTT.